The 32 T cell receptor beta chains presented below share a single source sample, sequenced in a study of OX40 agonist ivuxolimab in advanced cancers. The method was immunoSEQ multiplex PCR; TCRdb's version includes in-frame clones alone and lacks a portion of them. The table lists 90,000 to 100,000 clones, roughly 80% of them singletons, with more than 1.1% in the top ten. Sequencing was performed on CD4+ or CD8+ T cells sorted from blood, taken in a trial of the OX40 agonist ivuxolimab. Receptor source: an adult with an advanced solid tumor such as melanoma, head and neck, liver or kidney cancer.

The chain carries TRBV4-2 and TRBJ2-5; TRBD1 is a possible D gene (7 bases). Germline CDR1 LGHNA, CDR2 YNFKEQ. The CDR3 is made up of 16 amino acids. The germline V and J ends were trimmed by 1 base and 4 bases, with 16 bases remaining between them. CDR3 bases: TGTGCCAGCAGCCAAGTCACAGGGGAGGAGGGAGAGACCCAGTACTTC. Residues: CASSQVTGEEGETQYF.

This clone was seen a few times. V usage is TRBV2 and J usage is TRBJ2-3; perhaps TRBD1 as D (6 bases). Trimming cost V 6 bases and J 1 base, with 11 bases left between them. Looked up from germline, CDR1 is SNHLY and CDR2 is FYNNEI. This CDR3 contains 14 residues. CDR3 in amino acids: CASRRDTRTDTQYF. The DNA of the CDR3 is TGTGCCAGCAGAAGGGACACACGCACAGATACGCAGTATTTT. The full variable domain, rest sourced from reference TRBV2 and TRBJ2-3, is EPEVTQTPSHQVTQMGQEVILRCVPISNHLYFYWYRQILGQKVEFLVSFYNNEISEKSEIFDDQFSVERPDGSNFTLKIRSTKLEDSAMYFCASRRDTRTDTQYFGPGTRLTVL.

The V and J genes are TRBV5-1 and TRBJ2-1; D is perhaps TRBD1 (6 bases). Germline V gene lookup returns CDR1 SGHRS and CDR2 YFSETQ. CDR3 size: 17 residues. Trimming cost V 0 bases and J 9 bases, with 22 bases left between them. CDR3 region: CASSLAISPTGIGEQFF. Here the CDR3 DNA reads TGCGCCAGCAGCTTGGCCATCAGTCCCACAGGGATTGGTGAGCAGTTCTTC.

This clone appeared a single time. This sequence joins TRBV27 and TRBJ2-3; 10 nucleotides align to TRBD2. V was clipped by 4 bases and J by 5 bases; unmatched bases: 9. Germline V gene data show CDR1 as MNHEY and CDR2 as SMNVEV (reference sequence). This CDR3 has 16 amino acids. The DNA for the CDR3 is TGTGCCAGCAGTTCAACTAGCGGGATAGAGGTAGATACGCAGTATTTT. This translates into CASSSTSGIEVDTQYF.

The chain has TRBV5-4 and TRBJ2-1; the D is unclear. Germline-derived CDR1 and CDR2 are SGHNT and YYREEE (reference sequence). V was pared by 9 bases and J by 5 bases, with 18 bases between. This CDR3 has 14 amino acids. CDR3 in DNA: TGTGCCATCTCAAAAGAGCCCCAGGACAATGAGCAGTTCTTC. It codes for CAISKEPQDNEQFF.

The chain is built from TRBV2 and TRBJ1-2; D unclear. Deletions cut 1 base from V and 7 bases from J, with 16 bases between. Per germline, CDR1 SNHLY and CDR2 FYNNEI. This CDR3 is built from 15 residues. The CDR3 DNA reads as TGTGCCAGCAGTGAAGGAGGGAGCCTAAAGCGTGGCTACACCTTC. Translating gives CASSEGGSLKRGYTF. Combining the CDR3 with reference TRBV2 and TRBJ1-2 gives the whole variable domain EPEVTQTPSHQVTQMGQEVILRCVPISNHLYFYWYRQILGQKVEFLVSFYNNEISEKSEIFDDQFSVERPDGSNFTLKIRSTKLEDSAMYFCASSEGGSLKRGYTFGSGTRLTVV.

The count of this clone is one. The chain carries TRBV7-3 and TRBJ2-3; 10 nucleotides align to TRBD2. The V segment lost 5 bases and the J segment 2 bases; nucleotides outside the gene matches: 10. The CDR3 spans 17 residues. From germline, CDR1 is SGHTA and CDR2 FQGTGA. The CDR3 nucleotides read TGTGCCAGCAGCCCCGGACTAGCGGCAGCCTACACAGATACGCAGTATTTT. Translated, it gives CASSPGLAAAYTDTQYF.

The CDR3 reads CASSLERGTGELFF. The CDR3 coding sequence is TGTGCCAGCAGCTTAGAGCGGGGCACCGGGGAGCTGTTTTTT. The V and J genes are TRBV11-2 and TRBJ2-2, with a weak D call TRBD2 (6 bases). The V gene lost 0 bases and the J gene lost 4 bases, with 6 bases spanning the gap. This CDR3 is 14 amino acids long. Germline CDR1 reads SGHAT; CDR2 reads FQNNGV.

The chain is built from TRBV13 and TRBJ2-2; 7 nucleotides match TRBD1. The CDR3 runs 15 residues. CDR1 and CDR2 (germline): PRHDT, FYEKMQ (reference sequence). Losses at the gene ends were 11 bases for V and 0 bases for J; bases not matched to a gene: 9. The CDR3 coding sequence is TGTGCCGCGTCGGGACAGAGTACGAACACCGGGGAGCTGTTTTTT. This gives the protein CAASGQSTNTGELFF.

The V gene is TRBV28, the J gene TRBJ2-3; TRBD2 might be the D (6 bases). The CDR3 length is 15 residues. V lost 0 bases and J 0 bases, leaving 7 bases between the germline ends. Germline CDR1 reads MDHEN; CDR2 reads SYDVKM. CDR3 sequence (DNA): TGTGCCAGCAGTTTATGGGAGGGAAGCACAGATACGCAGTATTTT. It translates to CASSLWEGSTDTQYF. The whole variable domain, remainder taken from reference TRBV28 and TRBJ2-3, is DVKVTQSSRYLVKRTGEKVFLECVQDMDHENMFWYRQDPGLGLRLIYFSYDVKMKEKGDIPEGYSVSREKKERFSLILESASTNQTSMYLCASSLWEGSTDTQYFGPGTRLTVL.

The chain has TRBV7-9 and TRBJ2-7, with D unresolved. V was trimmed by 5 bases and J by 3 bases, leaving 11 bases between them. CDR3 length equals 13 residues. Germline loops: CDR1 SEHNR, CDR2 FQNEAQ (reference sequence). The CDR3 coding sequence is TGTGCCAGCAGCCGAAGTAGCTTCTACGAGCAGTACTTC. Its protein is CASSRSSFYEQYF.

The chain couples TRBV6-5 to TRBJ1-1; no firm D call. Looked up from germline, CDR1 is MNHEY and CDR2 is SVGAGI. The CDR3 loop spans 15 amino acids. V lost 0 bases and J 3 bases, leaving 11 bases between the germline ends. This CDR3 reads CASSYSFSFDTEAFF. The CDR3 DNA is TGTGCCAGCAGTTACTCTTTCAGCTTTGACACTGAAGCTTTCTTT.

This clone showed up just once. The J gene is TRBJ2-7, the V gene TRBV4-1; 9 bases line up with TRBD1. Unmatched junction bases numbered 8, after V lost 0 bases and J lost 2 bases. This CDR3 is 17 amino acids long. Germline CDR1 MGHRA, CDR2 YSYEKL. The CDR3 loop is CASSQDRTDRGPYEQYF. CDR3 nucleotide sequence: TGCGCCAGCAGCCAAGATAGGACGGACAGGGGTCCCTACGAGCAGTACTTC.

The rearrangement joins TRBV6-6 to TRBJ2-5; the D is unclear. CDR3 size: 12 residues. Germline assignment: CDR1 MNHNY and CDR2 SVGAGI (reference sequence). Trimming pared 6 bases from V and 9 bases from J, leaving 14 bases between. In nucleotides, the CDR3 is TGTGCCAGCAGCCGAAACGGGCCGGCCCAGTACTTC. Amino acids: CASSRNGPAQYF.

The CDR3 protein is CASSPIKLAGGGNEQFF. The DNA for the CDR3 is TGCGCCAGCAGCCCAATCAAACTAGCGGGAGGTGGAAATGAGCAGTTCTTC. V and J are TRBV4-1 and TRBJ2-1, with 12 bases identical to TRBD2. Germline CDR1 MGHRA, CDR2 YSYEKL. The CDR3 spans 17 residues. Germline trimming cut 4 bases from V and 7 bases from J; bases unmatched to any gene: 11.

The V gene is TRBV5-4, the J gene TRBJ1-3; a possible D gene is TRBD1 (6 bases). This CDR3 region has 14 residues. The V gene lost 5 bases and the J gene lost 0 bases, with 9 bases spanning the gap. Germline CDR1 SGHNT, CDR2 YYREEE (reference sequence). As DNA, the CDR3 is TGTGCCAGCAGACAGGGTAGCTCTGGAAACACCATATATTTT. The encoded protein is CASRQGSSGNTIYF.

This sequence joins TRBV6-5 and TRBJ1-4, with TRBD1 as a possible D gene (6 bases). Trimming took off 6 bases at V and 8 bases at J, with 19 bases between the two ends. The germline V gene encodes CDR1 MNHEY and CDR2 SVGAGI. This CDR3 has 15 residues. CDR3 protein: CASRTGQLGGEKLFF. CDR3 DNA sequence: TGTGCCAGCAGGACCGGACAGCTAGGGGGGGAAAAACTGTTTTTT.

DNA of the CDR3: TGTGCCAGCAAGTTCCAGGTCTGGGACACTGAAGCTTTCTTT. Amino acids: CASKFQVWDTEAFF. V gene TRBV2 combines with J gene TRBJ1-1; D remains ambiguous. CDR1 is SNHLY, CDR2 FYNNEI, per germline. Between the trimmed V and J ends, which lost 7 bases and 3 bases, there was a span of 15 bases. CDR3 length equals 14 residues.

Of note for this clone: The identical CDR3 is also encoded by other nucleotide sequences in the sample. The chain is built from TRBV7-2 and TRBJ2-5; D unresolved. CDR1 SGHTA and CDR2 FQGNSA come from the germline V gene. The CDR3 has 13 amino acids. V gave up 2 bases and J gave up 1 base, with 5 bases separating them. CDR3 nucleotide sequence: TGTGCCAGCAGCTTATCTTTCCAAGAGACCCAGTACTTC. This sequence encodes CASSLSFQETQYF.

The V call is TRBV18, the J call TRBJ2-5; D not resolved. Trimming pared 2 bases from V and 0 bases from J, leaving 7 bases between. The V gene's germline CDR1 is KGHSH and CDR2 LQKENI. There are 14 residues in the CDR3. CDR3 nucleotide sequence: TGTGCCAGCTCACCATCTTTACACCAAGAGACCCAGTACTTC. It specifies CASSPSLHQETQYF. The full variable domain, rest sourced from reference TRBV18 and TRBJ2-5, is NAGVMQNPRHLVRRRGQEARLRCSPMKGHSHVYWYRQLPEEGLKFMVYLQKENIIDESGMPKERFSAEFPKEGPSILRIQQVVRGDSAAYFCASSPSLHQETQYFGPGTRLLVL.

The CDR3 sequence is CASNAAGREGHEQYF. The CDR3 DNA reads as TGTGCCAGCAACGCAGCAGGCAGGGAAGGCCACGAGCAGTACTTC. The chain is built from TRBV7-8 and TRBJ2-7, with D possibly TRBD1 on 5 matching bases. CDR3 size: 15 residues. The germline gives CDR1 SGHVS, CDR2 FQNEAQ. V gave up 7 bases and J gave up 5 bases, with 21 bases separating them. Combining the CDR3 with reference TRBV7-8 and TRBJ2-7 gives the whole variable domain GAGVSQSPRYKVAKRGQDVALRCDPISGHVSLFWYQQALGQGPEFLTYFQNEAQLDKSGLPSDRFFAERPEGSVSTLKIQRTQQEDSAVYLCASNAAGREGHEQYFGPGTRLTVT.

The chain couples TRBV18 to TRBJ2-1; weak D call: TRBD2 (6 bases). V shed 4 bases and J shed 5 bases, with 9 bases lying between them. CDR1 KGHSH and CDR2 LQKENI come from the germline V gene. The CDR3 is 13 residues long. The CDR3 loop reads CASSRGLNNEQFF. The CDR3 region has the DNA TGTGCCAGCTCACGGGGACTCAACAATGAGCAGTTCTTC. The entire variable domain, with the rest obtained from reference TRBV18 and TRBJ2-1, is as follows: NAGVMQNPRHLVRRRGQEARLRCSPMKGHSHVYWYRQLPEEGLKFMVYLQKENIIDESGMPKERFSAEFPKEGPSILRIQQVVRGDSAAYFCASSRGLNNEQFFGPGTRLTVL.

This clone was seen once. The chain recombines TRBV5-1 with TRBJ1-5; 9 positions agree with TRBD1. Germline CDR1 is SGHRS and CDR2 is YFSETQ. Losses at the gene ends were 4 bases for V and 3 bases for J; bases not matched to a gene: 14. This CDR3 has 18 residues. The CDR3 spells CASSRYPGTGNLNQPQHF. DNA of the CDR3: TGCGCCAGCAGCCGTTATCCCGGGACAGGGAACCTCAATCAGCCCCAGCATTTT.

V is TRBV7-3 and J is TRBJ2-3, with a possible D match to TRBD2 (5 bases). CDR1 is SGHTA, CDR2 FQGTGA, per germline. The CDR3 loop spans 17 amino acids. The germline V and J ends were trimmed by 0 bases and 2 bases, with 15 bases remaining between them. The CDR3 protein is CASSLTARFRDTDTQYF. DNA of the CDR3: TGTGCCAGCAGCTTAACGGCCAGGTTTCGGGACACAGATACGCAGTATTTT.

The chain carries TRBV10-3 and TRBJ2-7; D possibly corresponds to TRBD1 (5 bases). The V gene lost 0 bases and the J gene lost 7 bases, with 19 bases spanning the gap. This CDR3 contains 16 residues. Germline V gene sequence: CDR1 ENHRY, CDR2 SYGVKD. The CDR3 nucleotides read TGTGCCATCAGTGAGTCGAGACCAGGGTTGGGTGAGGAGCAGTACTTC. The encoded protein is CAISESRPGLGEEQYF.

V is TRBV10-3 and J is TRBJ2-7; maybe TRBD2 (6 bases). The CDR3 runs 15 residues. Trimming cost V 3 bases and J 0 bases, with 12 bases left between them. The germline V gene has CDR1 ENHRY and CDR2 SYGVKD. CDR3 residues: CAISDPGVSSYEQYF. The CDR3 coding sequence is TGTGCCATCAGTGATCCGGGAGTCTCCTCCTACGAGCAGTACTTC.

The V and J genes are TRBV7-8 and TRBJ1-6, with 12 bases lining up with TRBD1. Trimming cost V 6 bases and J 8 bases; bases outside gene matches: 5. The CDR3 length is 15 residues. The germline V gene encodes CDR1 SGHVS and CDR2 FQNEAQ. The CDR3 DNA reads TGTGCCAGCAGGGGACAGGGGGCGCGGGATTCACCCCTCCACTTT. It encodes CASRGQGARDSPLHF.

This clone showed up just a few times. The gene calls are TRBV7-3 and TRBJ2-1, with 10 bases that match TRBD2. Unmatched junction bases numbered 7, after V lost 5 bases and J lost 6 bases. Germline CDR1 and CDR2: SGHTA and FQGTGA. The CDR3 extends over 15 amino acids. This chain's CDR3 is CASSPSGSGFNEQFF. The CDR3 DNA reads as TGTGCCAGCAGCCCTAGCGGGAGTGGTTTCAATGAGCAGTTCTTC.

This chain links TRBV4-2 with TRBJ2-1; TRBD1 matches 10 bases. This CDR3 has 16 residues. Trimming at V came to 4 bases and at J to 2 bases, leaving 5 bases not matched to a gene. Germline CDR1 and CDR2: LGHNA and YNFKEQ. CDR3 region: CASSREDRGPYNEQFF. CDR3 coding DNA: TGTGCCAGCAGCCGCGAAGACAGGGGGCCCTACAATGAGCAGTTCTTC.

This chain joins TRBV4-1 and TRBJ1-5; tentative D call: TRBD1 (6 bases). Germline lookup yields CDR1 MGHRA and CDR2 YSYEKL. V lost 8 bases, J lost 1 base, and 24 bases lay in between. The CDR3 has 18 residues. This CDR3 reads CASGTIFKTGTSNQPQHF. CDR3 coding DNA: TGCGCCAGCGGAACTATATTCAAGACAGGAACGAGCAATCAGCCCCAGCATTTT.

CDR3 DNA sequence: TGTGCCAGCAGCGTCCAAGGGGAGGTCTTTGGTACTGAAGCTTTCTTT. This codes for CASSVQGEVFGTEAFF. The V and J genes are TRBV9 and TRBJ1-1, with a tentative D call TRBD1 (5 bases). The CDR3 covers 16 residues. The germline V and J ends were trimmed by 2 bases and 5 bases, with 19 bases remaining between them. Germline V gene sequence: CDR1 SGDLS, CDR2 YYNGEE.

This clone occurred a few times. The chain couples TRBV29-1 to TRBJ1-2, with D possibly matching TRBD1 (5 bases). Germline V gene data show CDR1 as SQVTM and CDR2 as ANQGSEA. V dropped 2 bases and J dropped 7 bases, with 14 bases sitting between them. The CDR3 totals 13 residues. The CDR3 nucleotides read TGCAGCGTTGAAAGGGGCAGGGCCTTTGGCTACACCTTC. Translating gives CSVERGRAFGYTF. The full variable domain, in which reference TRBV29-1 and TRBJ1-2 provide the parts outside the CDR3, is SAVISQKPSRDICQRGTSLTIQCQVDSQVTMMFWYRQQPGQSLTLIATANQGSEATYESGFVIDKFPISRPNLTFSTLTVSNMSPEDSSIYLCSVERGRAFGYTFGSGTRLTVV.